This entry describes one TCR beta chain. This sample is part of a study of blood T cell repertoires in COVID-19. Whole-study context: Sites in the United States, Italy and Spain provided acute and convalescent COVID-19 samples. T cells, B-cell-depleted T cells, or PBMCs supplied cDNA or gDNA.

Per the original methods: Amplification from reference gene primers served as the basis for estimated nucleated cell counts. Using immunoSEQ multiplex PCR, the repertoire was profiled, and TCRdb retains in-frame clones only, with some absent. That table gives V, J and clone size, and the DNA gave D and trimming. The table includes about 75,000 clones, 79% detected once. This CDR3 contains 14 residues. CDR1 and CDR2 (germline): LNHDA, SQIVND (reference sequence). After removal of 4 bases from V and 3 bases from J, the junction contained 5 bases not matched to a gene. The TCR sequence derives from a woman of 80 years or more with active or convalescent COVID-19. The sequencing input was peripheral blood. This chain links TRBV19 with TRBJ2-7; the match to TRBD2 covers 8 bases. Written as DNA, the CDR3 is TGTGCCAGTAGTACTAGCGGGCGGTACTACGAGCAGTACTTC. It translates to CASSTSGRYYEQYF.